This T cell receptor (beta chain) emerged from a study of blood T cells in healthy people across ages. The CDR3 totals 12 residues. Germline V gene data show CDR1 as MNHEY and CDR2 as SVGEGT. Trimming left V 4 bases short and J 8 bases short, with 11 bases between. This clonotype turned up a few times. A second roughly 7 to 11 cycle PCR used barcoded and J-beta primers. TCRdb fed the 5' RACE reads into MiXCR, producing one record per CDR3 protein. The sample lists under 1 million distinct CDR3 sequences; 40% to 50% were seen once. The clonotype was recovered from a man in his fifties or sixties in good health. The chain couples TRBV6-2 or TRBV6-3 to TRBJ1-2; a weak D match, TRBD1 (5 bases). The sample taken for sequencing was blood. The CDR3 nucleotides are TGTGCCAGCAGTTCAGGGTCCCACGGCTACACCTTC. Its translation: CASSSGSHGYTF.